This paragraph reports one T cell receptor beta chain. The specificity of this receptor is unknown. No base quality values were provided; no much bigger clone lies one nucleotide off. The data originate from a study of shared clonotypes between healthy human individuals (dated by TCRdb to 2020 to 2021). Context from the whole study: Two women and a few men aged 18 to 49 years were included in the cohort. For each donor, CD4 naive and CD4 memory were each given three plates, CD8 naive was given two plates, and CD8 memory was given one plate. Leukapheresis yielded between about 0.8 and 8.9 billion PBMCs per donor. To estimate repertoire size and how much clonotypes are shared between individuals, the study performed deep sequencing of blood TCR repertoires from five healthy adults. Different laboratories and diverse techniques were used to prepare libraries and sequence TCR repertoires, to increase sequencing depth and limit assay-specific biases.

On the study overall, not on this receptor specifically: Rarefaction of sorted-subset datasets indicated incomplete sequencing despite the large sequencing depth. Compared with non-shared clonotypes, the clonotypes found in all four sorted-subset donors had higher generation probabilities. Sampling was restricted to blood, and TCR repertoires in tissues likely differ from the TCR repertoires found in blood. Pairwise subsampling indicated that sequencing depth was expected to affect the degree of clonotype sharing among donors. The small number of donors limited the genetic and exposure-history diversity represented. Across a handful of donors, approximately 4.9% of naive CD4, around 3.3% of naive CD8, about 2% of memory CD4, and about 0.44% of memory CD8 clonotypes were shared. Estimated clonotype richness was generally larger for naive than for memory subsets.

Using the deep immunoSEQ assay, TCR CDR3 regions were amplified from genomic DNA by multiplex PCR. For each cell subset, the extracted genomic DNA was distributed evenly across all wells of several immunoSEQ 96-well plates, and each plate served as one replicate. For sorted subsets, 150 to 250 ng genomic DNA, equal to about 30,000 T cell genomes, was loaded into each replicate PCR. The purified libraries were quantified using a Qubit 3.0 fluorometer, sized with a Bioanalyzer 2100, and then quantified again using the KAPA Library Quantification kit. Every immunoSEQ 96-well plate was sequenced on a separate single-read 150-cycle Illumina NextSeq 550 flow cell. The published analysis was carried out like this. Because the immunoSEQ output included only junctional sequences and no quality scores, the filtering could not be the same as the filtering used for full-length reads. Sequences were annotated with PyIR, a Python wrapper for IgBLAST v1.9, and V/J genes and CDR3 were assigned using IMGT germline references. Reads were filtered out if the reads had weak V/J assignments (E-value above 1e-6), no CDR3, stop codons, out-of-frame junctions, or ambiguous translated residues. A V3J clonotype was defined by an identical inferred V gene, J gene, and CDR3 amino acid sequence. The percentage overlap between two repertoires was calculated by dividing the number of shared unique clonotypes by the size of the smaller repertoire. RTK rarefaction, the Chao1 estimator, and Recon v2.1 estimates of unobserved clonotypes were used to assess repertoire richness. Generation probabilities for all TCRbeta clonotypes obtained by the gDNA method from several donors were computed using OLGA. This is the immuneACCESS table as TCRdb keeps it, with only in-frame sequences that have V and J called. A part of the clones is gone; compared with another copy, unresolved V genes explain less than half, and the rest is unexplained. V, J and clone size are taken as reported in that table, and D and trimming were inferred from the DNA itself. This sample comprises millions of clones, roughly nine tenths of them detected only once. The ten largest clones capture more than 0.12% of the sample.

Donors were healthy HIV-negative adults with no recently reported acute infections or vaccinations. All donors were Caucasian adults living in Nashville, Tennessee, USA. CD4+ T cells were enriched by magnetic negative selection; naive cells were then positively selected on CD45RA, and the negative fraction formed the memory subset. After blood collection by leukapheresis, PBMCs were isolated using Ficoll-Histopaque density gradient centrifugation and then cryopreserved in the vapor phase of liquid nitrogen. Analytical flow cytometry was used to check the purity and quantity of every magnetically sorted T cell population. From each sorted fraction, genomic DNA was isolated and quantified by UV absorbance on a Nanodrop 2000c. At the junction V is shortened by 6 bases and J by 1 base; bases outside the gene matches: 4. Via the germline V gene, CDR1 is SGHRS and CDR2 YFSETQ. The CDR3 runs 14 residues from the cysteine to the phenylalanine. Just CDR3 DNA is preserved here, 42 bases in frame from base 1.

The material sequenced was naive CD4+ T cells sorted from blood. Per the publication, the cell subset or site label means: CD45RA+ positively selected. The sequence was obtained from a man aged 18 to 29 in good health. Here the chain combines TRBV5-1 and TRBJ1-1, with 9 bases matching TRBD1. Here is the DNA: TGCGCCAGCATGATACAGGGGGCGAACACTGAAGCTTTCTTT. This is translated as CASMIQGANTEAFF.